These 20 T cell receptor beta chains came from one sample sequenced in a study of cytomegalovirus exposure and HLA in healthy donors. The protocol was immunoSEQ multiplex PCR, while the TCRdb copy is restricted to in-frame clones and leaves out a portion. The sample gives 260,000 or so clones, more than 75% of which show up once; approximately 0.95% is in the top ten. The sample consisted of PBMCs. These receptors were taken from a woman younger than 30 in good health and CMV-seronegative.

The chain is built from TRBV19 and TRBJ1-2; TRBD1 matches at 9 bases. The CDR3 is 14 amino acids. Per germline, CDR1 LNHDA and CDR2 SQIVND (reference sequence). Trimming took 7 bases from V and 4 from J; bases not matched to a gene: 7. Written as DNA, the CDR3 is TGTGCCAGTACCTGGGACAGGGCGACCTATGGCTACACCTTC. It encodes CASTWDRATYGYTF.

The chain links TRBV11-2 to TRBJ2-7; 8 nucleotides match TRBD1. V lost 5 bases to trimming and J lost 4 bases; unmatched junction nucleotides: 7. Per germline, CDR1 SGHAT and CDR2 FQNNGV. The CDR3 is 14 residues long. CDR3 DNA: TGTGCCAGCAGCCGACAGGGGTTAAAGTACGAGCAGTACTTC. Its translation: CASSRQGLKYEQYF.

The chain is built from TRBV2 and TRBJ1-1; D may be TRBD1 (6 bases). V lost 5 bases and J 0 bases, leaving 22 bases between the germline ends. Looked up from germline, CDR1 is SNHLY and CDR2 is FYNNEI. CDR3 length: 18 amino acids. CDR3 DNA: TGTGCCAGCAGTATAACGGGGGGCGGCCCTATCATGAACACTGAAGCTTTCTTT. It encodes CASSITGGGPIMNTEAFF.

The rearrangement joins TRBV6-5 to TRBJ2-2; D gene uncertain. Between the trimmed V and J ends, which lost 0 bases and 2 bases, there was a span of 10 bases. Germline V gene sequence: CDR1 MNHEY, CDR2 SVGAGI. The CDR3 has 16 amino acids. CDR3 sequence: CASSYSPRLNTGELFF. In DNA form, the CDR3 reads TGTGCCAGCAGTTACTCTCCGAGGCTCAACACCGGGGAGCTGTTTTTT.

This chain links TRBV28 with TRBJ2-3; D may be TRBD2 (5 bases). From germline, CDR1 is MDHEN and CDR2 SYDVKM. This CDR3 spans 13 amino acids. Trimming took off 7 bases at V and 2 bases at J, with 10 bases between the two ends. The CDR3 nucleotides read TGTGCCAGCATGGGCGGGCCCACAGATACGCAGTATTTT. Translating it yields CASMGGPTDTQYF. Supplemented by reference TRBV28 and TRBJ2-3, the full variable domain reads DVKVTQSSRYLVKRTGEKVFLECVQDMDHENMFWYRQDPGLGLRLIYFSYDVKMKEKGDIPEGYSVSREKKERFSLILESASTNQTSMYLCASMGGPTDTQYFGPGTRLTVL.

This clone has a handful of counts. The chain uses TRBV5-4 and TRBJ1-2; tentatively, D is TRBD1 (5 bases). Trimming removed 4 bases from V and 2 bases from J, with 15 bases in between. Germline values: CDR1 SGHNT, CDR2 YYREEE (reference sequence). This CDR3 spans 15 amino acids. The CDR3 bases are TGTGCCAGCAGCGGCCCCCCAGGGCTAAACTATGGCTACACCTTC. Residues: CASSGPPGLNYGYTF.

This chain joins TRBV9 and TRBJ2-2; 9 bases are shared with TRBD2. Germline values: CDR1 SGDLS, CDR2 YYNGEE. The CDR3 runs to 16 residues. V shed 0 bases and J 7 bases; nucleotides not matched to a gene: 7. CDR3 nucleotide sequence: TGTGCCAGCAGCGTAGTAAGCGGGAGGAGTAGCGGGGAGCTGTTTTTT. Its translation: CASSVVSGRSSGELFF.

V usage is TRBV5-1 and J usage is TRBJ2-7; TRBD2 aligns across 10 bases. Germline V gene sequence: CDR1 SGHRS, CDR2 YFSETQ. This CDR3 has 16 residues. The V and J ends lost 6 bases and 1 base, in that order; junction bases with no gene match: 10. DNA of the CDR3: TGCGCCAGCAAGGGTGGAGAACTAGCGGGATCCTACGAGCAGTACTTC. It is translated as CASKGGELAGSYEQYF.

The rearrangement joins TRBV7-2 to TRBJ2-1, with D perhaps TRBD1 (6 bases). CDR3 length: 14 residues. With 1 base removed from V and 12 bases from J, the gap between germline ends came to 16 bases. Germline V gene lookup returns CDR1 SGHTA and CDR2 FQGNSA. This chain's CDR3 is CASSLDGGPKRQFF. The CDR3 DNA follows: TGTGCCAGCAGCTTAGATGGGGGCCCGAAACGGCAGTTCTTC.

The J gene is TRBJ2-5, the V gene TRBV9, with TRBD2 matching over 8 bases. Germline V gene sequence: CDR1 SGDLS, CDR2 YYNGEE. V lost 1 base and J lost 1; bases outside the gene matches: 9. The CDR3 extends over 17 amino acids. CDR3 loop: CASSVRAGGRIQETQYF. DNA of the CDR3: TGTGCCAGCAGCGTACGGGCGGGGGGAAGGATCCAAGAGACCCAGTACTTC.

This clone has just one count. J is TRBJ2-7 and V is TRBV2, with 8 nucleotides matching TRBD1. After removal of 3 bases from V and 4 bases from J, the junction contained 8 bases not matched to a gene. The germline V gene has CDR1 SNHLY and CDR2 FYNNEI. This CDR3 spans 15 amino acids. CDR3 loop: CASSDDGQGIYEQYF. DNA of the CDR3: TGTGCCAGCAGTGATGATGGACAGGGAATATACGAGCAGTACTTC.

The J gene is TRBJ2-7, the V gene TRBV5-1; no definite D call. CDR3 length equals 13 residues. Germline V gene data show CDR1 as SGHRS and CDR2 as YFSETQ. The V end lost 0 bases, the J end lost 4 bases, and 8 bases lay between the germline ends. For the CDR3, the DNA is TGCGCCAGCAGCTTGGAGCGAACTTACGAGCAGTACTTC. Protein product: CASSLERTYEQYF.

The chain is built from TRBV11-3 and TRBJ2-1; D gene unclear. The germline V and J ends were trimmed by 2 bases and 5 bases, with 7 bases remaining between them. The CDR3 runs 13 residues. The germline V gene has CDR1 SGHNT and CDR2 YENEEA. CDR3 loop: CASSLQRHNEQFF. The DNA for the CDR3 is TGTGCCAGCAGCTTACAGCGCCACAATGAGCAGTTCTTC.

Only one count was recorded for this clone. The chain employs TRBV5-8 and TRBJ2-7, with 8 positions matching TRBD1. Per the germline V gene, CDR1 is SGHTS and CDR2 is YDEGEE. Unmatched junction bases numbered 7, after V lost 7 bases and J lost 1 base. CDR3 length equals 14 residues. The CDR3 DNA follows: TGTGCCAGCTTTAGGACAGGGTTTTCCTACGAGCAGTACTTC. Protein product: CASFRTGFSYEQYF.

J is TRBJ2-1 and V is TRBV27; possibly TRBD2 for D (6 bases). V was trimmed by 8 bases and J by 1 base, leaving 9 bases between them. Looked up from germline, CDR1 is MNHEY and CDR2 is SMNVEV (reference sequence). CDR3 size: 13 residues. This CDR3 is CASRDSSYNEQFF. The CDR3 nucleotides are TGTGCCAGCCGGGACTCATCCTACAATGAGCAGTTCTTC.

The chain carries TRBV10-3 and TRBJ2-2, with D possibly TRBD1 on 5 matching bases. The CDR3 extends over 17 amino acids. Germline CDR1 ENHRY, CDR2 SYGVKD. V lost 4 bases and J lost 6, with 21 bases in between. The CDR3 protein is CAISGVAGSDTAGELFF. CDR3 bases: TGTGCCATCAGTGGGGTGGCAGGGTCGGATACGGCCGGGGAGCTGTTTTTT.

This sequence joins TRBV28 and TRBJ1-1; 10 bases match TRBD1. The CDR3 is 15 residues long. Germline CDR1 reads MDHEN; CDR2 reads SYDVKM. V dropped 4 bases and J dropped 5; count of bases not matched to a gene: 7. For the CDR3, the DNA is TGTGCCAGCAGTTCCGGGACAGGGGCGAGGACTGAAGCTTTCTTT. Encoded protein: CASSSGTGARTEAFF.

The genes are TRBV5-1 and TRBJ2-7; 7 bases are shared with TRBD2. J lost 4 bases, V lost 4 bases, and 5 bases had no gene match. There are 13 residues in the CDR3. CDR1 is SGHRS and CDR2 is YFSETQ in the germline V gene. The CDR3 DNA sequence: TGCGCCAGCAGCCATGGGACTACTTACGAGCAGTACTTC. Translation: CASSHGTTYEQYF.

The CDR3 loop is CASSPITDSEQFF. CDR3 DNA sequence: TGCGCCAGCAGCCCCATTACGGACAGCGAGCAGTTCTTC. This chain joins TRBV4-1 and TRBJ2-1; possibly TRBD1 for D (6 bases). Germline lookup yields CDR1 MGHRA and CDR2 YSYEKL. This CDR3 comprises 13 residues. The germline V and J ends were trimmed by 4 bases and 10 bases, with 14 bases remaining between them.

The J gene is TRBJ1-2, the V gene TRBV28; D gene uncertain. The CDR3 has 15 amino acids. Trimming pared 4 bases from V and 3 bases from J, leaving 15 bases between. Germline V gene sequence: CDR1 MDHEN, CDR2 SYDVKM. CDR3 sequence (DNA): TGTGCCAGCAGTTCCGCTGGTGCGGGCTACTATGGCTACACCTTC. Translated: CASSSAGAGYYGYTF.